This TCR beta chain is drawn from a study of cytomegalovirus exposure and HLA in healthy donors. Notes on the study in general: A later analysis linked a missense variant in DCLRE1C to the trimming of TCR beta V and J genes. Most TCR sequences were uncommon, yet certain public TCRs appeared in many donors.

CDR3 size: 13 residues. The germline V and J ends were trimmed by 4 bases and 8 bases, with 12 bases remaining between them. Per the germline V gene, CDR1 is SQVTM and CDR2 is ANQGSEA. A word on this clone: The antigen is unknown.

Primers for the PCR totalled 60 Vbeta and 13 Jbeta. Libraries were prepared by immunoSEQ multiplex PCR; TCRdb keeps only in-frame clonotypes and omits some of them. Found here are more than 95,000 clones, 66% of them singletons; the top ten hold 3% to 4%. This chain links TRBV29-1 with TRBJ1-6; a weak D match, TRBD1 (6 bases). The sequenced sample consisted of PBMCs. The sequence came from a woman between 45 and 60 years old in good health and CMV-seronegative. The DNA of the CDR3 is TGCAGCGTTGCAACAGGGTCTGATTCACCCCTCCACTTT. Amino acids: CSVATGSDSPLHF.